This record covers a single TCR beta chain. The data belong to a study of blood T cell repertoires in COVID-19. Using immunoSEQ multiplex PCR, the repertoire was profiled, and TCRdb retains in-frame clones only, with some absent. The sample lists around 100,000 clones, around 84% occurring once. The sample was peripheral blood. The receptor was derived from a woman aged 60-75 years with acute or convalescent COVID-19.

The DNA of the CDR3 is TGCGCCAGCAGCCGGACAAGCGGGGGGGCCCAAGAGACCCAGTACTTC. It specifies CASSRTSGGAQETQYF. The genes are TRBV5-1 and TRBJ2-5; 10 nucleotides match TRBD2. V lost 4 bases and J lost 1; bases outside the gene matches: 7. Germline loops: CDR1 SGHRS, CDR2 YFSETQ. This CDR3 has 16 amino acids.